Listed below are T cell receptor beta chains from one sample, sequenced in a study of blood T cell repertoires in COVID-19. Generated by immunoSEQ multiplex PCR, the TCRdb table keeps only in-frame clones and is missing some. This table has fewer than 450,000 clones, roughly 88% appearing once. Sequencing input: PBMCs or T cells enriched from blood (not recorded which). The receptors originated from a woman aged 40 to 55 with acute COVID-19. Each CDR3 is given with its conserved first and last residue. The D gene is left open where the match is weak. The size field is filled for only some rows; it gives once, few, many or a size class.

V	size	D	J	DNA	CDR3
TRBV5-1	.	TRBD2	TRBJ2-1	TGCGCCAGCACCATTAGCGGGGGGCGTGGTGAGCAGTTCTTC	CASTISGGRGEQFF
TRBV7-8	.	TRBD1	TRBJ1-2	TGTGCCAGCAGCAGTTCCGGGACAGGGCACTATGGCTACACCTTC	CASSSSGTGHYGYTF
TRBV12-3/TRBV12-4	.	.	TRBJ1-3	TGTGCCACCCGACAGAGCTCTGGAAACACCATATATTTT	CATRQSSGNTIYF
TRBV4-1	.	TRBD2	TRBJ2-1	TGCGCCAGCAGCCAAGAGGCTAGCGGGGGGATAGGTGATGAGCAGTTCTTC	CASSQEASGGIGDEQFF
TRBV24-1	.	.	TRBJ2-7	TGTGCCACCAGTGACCGCGGGGTGGGGGAGCAGTACTTC	CATSDRGVGEQYF
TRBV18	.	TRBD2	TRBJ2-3	TGTGCCAGCTCCGTACTAGCGGGGGGAACGACAGATACGCAGTATTTT	CASSVLAGGTTDTQYF
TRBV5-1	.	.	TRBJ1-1	TGCGCCAGCAGCTTTAGTCAGGGGTTAGGGAACACTGAAGCTTTCTTT	CASSFSQGLGNTEAFF
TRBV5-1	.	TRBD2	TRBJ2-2	TGCGCCAGCAGCTCGGACGAAGCGGGGTACACCGGGGAGCTGTTTTTT	CASSSDEAGYTGELFF
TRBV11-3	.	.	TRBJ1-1	TGTGCCAGCAGCCTCCTAGGGGGTGAAGCTTTCTTT	CASSLLGGEAFF
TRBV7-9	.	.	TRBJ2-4	TGTGCCAGCAGCTTAGCGAAAGGGGTTATAGAAAACATTCAGTACTTC	CASSLAKGVIENIQYF
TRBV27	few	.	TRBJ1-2	TGTGCCAGCAGTATCAACAGGTTCTCCTATGGCTACACCTTC	CASSINRFSYGYTF
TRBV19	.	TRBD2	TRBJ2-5	TGTGCCAGTAGTATCTCGAGCGGGGTCCAAGAGACCCAGTACTTC	CASSISSGVQETQYF
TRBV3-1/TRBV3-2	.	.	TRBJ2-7	TGTGCCAGCAGCCCGCCAGGAACCGAGCAGTACTTC	CASSPPGTEQYF
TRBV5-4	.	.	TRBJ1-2	TGTGCCAGCAGCCCCGCGGGGGGGGCTTTCTTCTATGGCTACACCTTC	CASSPAGGAFFYGYTF
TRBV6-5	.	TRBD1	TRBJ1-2	TGTGCCAGCAGTTACTTAGGGACAGCTAACTATGGCTACACCTTC	CASSYLGTANYGYTF
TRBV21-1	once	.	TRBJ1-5	TGTGCCAGCAGCAAGGATCCCGGGACAGGGGGAATTAGCAATCAGCCCCAGCATTTT	CASSKDPGTGGISNQPQHF
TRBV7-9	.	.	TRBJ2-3	TGTGCCAGCAGCTTCACAGGGTTGGATACGCAGTATTTT	CASSFTGLDTQYF
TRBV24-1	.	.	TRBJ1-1	TGTGCCACCAGTGAAGCGGAGAAAGCTGAAGCTTTCTTT	CATSEAEKAEAFF
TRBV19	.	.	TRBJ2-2	TGTGCCAGTAGTCCTAGAACGGGGTCCACCGGGGAGCTGTTTTTT	CASSPRTGSTGELFF
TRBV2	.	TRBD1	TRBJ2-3	TGTGCCAGCAGTGTACTCAGGGGGCAAGGAGATACGCAGTATTTT	CASSVLRGQGDTQYF
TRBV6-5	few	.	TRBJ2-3	TGTGCCAGCAGTTACTCCATCCGACTTGAGTATTTT	CASSYSIRLEYF
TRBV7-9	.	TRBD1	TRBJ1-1	TGTGCCAGCAGCCCGGACAGGGGGCGGGCCACTGAAGCTTTCTTT	CASSPDRGRATEAFF
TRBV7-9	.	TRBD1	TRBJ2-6	TGTGCCAGCAGTAGGAACACCGGGACAGGGCTCTCTGGGGCCAACGTCCTGACTTTC	CASSRNTGTGLSGANVLTF
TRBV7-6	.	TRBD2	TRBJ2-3	TGTGCCAGCAGCTTTCGAGCGGGGGGCACAGATACGCAGTATTTT	CASSFRAGGTDTQYF
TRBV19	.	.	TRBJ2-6	TGTGCCAGTAGTATGGGGAGGTCCTCGGCCAACGTCCTGACTTTC	CASSMGRSSANVLTF
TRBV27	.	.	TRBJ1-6	TGTGCCAGCAGTATGACCCGGGCCTATAATTCACCCCTCCACTTT	CASSMTRAYNSPLHF
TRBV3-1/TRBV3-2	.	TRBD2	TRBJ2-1	TGTGCCAGCAGCCCTAGCGGGGGGGGGTTTTGGAATGAGCAGTTCTTC	CASSPSGGGFWNEQFF